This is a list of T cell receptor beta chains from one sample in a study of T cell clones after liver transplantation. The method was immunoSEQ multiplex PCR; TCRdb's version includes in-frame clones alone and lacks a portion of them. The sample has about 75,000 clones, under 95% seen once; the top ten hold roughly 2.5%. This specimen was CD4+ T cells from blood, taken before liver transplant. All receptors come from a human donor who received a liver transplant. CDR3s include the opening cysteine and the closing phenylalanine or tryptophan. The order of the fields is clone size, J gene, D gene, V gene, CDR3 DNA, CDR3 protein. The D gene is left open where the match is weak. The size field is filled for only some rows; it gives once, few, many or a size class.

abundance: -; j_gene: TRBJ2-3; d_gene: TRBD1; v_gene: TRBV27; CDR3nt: TGTGCCAGCAGTTTTGGGACAGGGGAAACAGATACGCAGTATTTT; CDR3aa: CASSFGTGETDTQYF
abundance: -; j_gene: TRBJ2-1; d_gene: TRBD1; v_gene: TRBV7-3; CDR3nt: TGTGCCAGCAGCTTACTCGGGACAGGCGGCGCTGAGCAGTTCTTC; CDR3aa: CASSLLGTGGAEQFF
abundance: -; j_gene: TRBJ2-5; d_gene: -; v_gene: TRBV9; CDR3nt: TGTGCCAGCAGCGTTTCAGGGGACCAAGAGACCCAGTACTTC; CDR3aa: CASSVSGDQETQYF
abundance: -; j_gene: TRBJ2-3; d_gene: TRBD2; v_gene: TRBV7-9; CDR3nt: TGTGCCAGCAGTCGAGCTAGCGGGACCGGCACAGATACGCAGTATTTT; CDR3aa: CASSRASGTGTDTQYF
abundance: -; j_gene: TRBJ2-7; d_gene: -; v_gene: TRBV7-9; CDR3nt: TGTGCCAGCAGCCTACGACCTACAGGATCCTACGAGCAGTACTTC; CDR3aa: CASSLRPTGSYEQYF
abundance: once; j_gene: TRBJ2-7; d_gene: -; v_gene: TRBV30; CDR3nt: TGTGCCTGGACCCGGACTGATCTCCTCGAGCAGTACTTC; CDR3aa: CAWTRTDLLEQYF
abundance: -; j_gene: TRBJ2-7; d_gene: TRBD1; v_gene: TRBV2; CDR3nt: TGTGCCAGCGGGGGACAGTACGAGCAGTACTTC; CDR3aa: CASGGQYEQYF
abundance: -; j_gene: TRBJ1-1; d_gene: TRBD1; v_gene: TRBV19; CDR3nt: TGTGCCAGTCTCACTCCGGGACAGGGGAACACTGAAGCTTTCTTT; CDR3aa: CASLTPGQGNTEAFF
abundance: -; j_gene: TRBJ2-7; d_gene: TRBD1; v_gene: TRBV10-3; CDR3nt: TGTGCCATCAGTGAAGGGACAGGCCTCTACGAGCAGTACTTC; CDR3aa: CAISEGTGLYEQYF
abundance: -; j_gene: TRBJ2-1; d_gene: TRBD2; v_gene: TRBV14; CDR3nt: TGTGCCAGCAGCCTCGGGACTAGCGGCTACAATGAGCAGTTCTTC; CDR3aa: CASSLGTSGYNEQFF
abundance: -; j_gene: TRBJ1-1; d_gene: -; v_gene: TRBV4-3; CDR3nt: TGCGCCAGCAGCCTCTCCCTCGGGGGAAACACTGAAGCTTTCTTT; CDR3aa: CASSLSLGGNTEAFF
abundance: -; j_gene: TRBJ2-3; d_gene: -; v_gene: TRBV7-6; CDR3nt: TGTGCCAGCAGCTTGGCAGGGATAAATACGCAGTATTTT; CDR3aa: CASSLAGINTQYF
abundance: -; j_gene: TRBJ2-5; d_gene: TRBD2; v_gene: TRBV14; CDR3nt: TGTGCCAGCAGCCAAGGACTAGCGGGAGGGCCGATAGAGACCCAGTACTTC; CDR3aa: CASSQGLAGGPIETQYF
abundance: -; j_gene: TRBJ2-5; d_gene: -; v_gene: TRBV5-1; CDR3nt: TGCGCCAGCAGCTCTGGCGGGGAAGAGACCCAGTACTTC; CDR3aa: CASSSGGEETQYF
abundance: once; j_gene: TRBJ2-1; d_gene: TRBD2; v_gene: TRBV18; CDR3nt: TGTGCCAGCTCACCCACGGGACTAGCGGGAGAATTGTTCTTC; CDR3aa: CASSPTGLAGELFF
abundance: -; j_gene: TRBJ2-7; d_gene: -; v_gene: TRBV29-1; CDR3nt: TGCAGCGTCATAACCTCCTACGAGCAGTACTTC; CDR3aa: CSVITSYEQYF
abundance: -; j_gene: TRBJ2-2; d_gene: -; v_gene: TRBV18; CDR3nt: TGTGCCAGCTCACCTCTCCCGAGACAGGAAACCGGGGAGCTGTTTTTT; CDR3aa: CASSPLPRQETGELFF
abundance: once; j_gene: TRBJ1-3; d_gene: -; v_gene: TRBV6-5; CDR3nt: TGTGCCAGCACCCCATCGGGATCTGGAAACACCATATATTTT; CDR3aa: CASTPSGSGNTIYF
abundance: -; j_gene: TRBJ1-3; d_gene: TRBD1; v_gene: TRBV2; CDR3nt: TGTGCCAGCAGTGCCAACGGACAGGGTGGAGACACCATATATTTT; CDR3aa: CASSANGQGGDTIYF
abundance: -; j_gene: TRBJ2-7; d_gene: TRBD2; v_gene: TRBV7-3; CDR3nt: TGTGCCAGCAGCCTTGGAAGCGGGAGTTTTGGCGAGCAGTACTTC; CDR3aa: CASSLGSGSFGEQYF
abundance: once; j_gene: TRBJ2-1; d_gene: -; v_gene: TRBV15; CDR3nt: TGTGCCACCAGCAGATGGGGGGCCGACAATGAGCAGTTCTTC; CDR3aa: CATSRWGADNEQFF
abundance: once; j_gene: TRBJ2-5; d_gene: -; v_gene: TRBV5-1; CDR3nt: TGCGCCAGCAGCTCCGGACGGACGCAAGAGACCCAGTACTTC; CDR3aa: CASSSGRTQETQYF
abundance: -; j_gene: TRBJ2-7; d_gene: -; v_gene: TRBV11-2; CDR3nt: TGTGCCAGCAGCTTAGGGGTAACCTCCTACGAGCAGTACTTC; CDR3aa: CASSLGVTSYEQYF
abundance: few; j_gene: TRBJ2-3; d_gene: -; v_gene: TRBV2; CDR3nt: TGTGCCAGCAGCGCCTGGGGACGGGAAAGGACAGATACGCAGTATTTT; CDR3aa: CASSAWGRERTDTQYF
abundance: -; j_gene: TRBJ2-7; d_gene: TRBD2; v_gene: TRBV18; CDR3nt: TGTGCCAGCTCACCGGGACTAGCGGGAGTGGGGGAGCAGTACTTC; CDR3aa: CASSPGLAGVGEQYF
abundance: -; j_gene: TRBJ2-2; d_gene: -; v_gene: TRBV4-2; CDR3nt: TGTGCCAGCAGCCAGAAGTTGGGGGGAACGAACACCGGGGAGCTGTTTTTT; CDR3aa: CASSQKLGGTNTGELFF
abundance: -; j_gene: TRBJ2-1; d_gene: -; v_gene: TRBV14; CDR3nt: TGTGCCAGCAGCCAAGATGTCGACTGGCAGTACAATGAGCAGTTCTTC; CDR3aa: CASSQDVDWQYNEQFF
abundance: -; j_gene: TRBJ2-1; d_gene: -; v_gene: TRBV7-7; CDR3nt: TGTGCCAGCAGCTTGGCGGGAACCTACAATGAGCAGTTCTTC; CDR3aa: CASSLAGTYNEQFF
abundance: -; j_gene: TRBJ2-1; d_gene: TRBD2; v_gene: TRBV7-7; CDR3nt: TGTGCTAGCAGCTTAGAACCCGGACTAGCCCTCTACAATGAGCAGTTCTTC; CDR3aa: CASSLEPGLALYNEQFF
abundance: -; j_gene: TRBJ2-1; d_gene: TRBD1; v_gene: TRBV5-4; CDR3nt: TGTGCCAGCAGCTTAGAGGGGGCGTTTAATGAGCAGTTCTTC; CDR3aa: CASSLEGAFNEQFF
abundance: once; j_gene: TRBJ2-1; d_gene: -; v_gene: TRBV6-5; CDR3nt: TGTGCCAGCAGCCCGAGACTAGTACCCAATGAGCAGTTCTTC; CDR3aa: CASSPRLVPNEQFF
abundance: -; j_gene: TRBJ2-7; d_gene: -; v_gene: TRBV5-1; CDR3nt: TGCGCCAGCAGCTCAGGGAACTCCTACGAGCAGTACTTC; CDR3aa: CASSSGNSYEQYF
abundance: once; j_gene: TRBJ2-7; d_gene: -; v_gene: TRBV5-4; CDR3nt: TGTGCCAGCAGTTCTCCCGGACATTACGAGCAGTACTTC; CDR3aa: CASSSPGHYEQYF
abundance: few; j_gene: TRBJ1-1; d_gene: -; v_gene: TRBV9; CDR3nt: TGTGCCAGCAGCTTTGGAGGGATGAACACTGAAGCTTTCTTT; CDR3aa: CASSFGGMNTEAFF
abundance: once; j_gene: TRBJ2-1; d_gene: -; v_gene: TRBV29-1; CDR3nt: TGCAGCGTTTCGCTTTATCTCTACAATGAGCAGTTCTTC; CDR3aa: CSVSLYLYNEQFF
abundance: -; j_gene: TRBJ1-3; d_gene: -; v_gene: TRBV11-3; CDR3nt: TGTGCCAGCAGCTTTCGGACGGCTGGAAACACCATATATTTT; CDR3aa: CASSFRTAGNTIYF
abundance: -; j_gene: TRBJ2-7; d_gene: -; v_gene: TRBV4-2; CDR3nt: TGTGCCAGCAGCCAAGATCTTGACTGGGGGCAGTACTTC; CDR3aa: CASSQDLDWGQYF
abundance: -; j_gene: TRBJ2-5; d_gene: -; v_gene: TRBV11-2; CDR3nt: TGTGCCAGCAGCTTAGTTGGGGGTCTGGTACAAGAGACCCAGTACTTC; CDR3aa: CASSLVGGLVQETQYF
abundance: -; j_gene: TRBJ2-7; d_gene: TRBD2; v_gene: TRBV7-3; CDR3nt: TGTGCCAGCATCACCCGGAGGGCTAGCGGGAGTTACGAGCAGTACTTC; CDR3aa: CASITRRASGSYEQYF
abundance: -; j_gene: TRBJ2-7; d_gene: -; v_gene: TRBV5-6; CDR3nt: TGTGCCAGCAGCCACCTGGCGGGTGCCTCCTACGAGCAGTACTTC; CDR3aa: CASSHLAGASYEQYF
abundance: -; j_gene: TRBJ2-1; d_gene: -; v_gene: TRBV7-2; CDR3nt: TGTGCCAGCAGCTTAAGACACAATGAGCAGTTCTTC; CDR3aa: CASSLRHNEQFF
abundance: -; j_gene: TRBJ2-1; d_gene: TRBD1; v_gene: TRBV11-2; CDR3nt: TGTGCCAGCAGCTTGGACAGGGACCATGAGCAGTTCTTC; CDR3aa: CASSLDRDHEQFF
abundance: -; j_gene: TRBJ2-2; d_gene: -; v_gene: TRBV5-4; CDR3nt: TGTGCCAGCAGTCCTTTAGCCGGGGAGCTGTTTTTT; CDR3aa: CASSPLAGELFF
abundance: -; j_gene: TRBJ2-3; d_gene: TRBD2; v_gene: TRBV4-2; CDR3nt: TGTGCCAGCAGCCAAGACGGCGCGGGAGGGCCGGCAGATACGCAGTATTTT; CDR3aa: CASSQDGAGGPADTQYF
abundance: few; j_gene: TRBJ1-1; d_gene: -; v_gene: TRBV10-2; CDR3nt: TGCGCCAGCCTCGACAGATTGAACACTGAAGCTTTCTTT; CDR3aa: CASLDRLNTEAFF
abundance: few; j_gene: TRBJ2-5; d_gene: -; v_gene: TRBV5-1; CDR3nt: TGCGCCAGCAGCCCAGGGGGGGCCGGACAAGAGACCCAGTACTTC; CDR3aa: CASSPGGAGQETQYF
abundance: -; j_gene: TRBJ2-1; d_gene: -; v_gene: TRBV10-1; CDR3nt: TGCGCCACCCAGGAGGGACAGCCTAATGAGCAGTTCTTC; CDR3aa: CATQEGQPNEQFF
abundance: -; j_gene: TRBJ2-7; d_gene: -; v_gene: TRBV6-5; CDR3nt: TGTGCCAGCAGTCCGCGGACTAAAGTCTACGAGCAGTACTTC; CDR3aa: CASSPRTKVYEQYF
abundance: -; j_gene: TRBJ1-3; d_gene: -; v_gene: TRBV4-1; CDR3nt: TGCGCCAGCAGCCAATCACCCAGCTCTGGAAACACCATATATTTT; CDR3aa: CASSQSPSSGNTIYF
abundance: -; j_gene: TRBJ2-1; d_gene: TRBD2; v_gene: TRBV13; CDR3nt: TGTGCCAGCAGCTTCCAGGTAGCGGGAGGGCCTCGTGAGCAGTTCTTC; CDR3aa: CASSFQVAGGPREQFF
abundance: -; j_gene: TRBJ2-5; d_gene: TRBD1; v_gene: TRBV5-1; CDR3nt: TGCGCCAGCAGCACTTCCGGGACAGGGCCTTTTGGGGAGCAGTACTTC; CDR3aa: CASSTSGTGPFGEQYF
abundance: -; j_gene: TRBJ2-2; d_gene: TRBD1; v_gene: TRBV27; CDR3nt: TGTGCCAGCAGTTTTTTTCCCCGGGACAGGGGGCACGGGGAGCTGTTTTTT; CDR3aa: CASSFFPRDRGHGELFF
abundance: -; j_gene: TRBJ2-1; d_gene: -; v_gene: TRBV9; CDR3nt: TGTGCCAGCAGCGTAGCCAGCGATGAGCAGTTCTTC; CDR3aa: CASSVASDEQFF
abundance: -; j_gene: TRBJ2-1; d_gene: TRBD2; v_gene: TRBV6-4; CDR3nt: TGTGCCAGCAGTGTAGCGGGAGGGCGCAATGAGCAGTTCTTC; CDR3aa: CASSVAGGRNEQFF
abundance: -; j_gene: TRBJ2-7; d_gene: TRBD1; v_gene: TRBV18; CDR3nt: TGTGCCAGCTCACCAAGGACAGGGGACGGCGAGCAGTACTTC; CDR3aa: CASSPRTGDGEQYF
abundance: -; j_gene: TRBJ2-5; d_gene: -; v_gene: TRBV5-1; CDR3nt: TGCGCCAGCAGCTTGGCCGGGGTGTTGCAAGAGACCCAGTACTTC; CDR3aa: CASSLAGVLQETQYF
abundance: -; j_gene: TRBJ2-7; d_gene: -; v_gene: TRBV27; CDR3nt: TGTGCCAGCAGGCCGGGGGACAGAACCTACGAGCAGTACTTC; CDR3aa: CASRPGDRTYEQYF
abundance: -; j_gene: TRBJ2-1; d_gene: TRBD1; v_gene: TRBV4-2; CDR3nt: TGTGCCAGCAGCCAAAGGACAGGGTCCTACAATGAGCAGTTCTTC; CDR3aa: CASSQRTGSYNEQFF
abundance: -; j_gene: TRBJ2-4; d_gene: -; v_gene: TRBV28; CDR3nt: TGTGCCAGCAGGGCCTCGGGGTCGGACAAAAACATTCAGTACTTC; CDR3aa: CASRASGSDKNIQYF
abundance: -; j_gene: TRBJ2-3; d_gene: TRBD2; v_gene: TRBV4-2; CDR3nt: TGTGCCAGCAGCCAAGATGGGGTAGCGGGAGGCACAGATACGCAGTATTTT; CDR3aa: CASSQDGVAGGTDTQYF